These 16 T cell receptor beta chains came from one sample sequenced in a study of shared clonotypes between healthy human individuals. Some clones are missing from TCRdb's copy, which holds only in-frame ones; the method was immunoSEQ multiplex PCR. The sample lists approximately 1.1 million clones, around 78% occurring once. The specimen was memory CD4+ T cells from PBMCs. As to subset: CD45RA-negative fraction. All receptors come from a man between 18 and 35 years old in good health. Some clones in this sample may be carry-over from other donors' samples.

The rearrangement joins TRBV30 to TRBJ1-2; 7 nucleotides agree with TRBD1. Losses at the gene ends were 3 bases for V and 8 bases for J; bases not matched to a gene: 3. The CDR3 runs 11 residues. Germline assignment: CDR1 GTSNPN and CDR2 SVGIG (reference sequence). The chain's CDR3 is CAWSDRVGYTF. The CDR3, as DNA: TGTGCCTGGAGCGACAGGGTGGGCTACACCTTC.

The chain couples TRBV28 to TRBJ1-1, with 8 bases fitting TRBD1. This CDR3 has 14 amino acids. V lost 6 bases and J lost 6; bases outside the gene matches: 9. The V gene's germline CDR1 is MDHEN and CDR2 SYDVKM. This CDR3 is CASSPQGAWAEAFF. For the CDR3, the DNA is TGTGCCAGCAGCCCCCAGGGGGCATGGGCTGAAGCTTTCTTT.

The rearrangement joins TRBV30 to TRBJ1-2; no clear D gene. Germline CDR1 and CDR2: GTSNPN and SVGIG (reference sequence). The CDR3 is 12 amino acids. The V gene lost 8 bases and the J gene lost 4 bases, with 14 bases spanning the gap. CDR3 nucleotides: TGTGCCCATCGGGGAGGTCTCTATGGCTACACCTTC. This codes for CAHRGGLYGYTF. The full variable domain, completed using reference TRBV30 and TRBJ1-2, is SQTIHQWPATLVQPVGSPLSLECTVEGTSNPNLYWYRQAAGRGLQLLFYSVGIGQISSEVPQNLSASRPQDRQFILSSKKLLLSDSGFYLCAHRGGLYGYTFGSGTRLTVV.

This clone was recorded once. The gene calls are TRBV25-1 and TRBJ1-1; D unresolved. The CDR3 is made up of 12 amino acids. The V gene's germline CDR1 is MGHDK and CDR2 SYGVNS. Between the trimmed V and J ends, which lost 6 bases and 1 base, there was a span of 6 bases. The CDR3 DNA follows: TGTGCCAGCAGGGGGTCGAACACTGAAGCTTTCTTT. It is translated as CASRGSNTEAFF.

The gene calls are TRBV2 and TRBJ2-3, with D tentatively TRBD1 (5 bases). Trimming removed 1 base at V and 4 bases at J, with 9 bases between. This CDR3 is built from 14 residues. CDR1 is SNHLY and CDR2 is FYNNEI in the germline V gene. CDR3: CASSEDTGPDTQYF. The CDR3 DNA reads TGTGCCAGCAGTGAAGATACAGGCCCAGATACGCAGTATTTT.

The V and J genes are TRBV10-3 and TRBJ2-6, with no clear D. Germline lookup yields CDR1 ENHRY and CDR2 SYGVKD. There are 15 residues in the CDR3. The germline V and J ends were trimmed by 6 bases and 1 base, with 10 bases remaining between them. DNA for the CDR3: TGTGCCATCAGCCTGATGGCGTCTGGGGCCAACGTCCTGACTTTC. Residues: CAISLMASGANVLTF.

The V and J genes are TRBV5-1 and TRBJ1-1; 11 nucleotides agree with TRBD1. V lost 4 bases, J lost 0 bases, and 11 bases stayed unmatched. The germline V gene encodes CDR1 SGHRS and CDR2 YFSETQ. The CDR3 consists of 18 residues. CDR3 loop: CASSLIRTGGPMNTEAFF. The CDR3, as DNA: TGCGCCAGCAGCCTAATTCGGACAGGGGGCCCCATGAACACTGAAGCTTTCTTT.

This chain joins TRBV4-3 and TRBJ2-1, with D unclear. Between the trimmed V and J ends, which lost 0 bases and 2 bases, there was a span of 8 bases. This CDR3 is 15 amino acids long. Germline CDR1 LGHNA, CDR2 YSLEER. CDR3 DNA sequence: TGCGCCAGCAGCCAAGAAGCCCGACCCTACAATGAGCAGTTCTTC. It yields the protein CASSQEARPYNEQFF.

V and J are TRBV5-1 and TRBJ2-5; the D gene could be TRBD1 or TRBD2 (7 bases each). The CDR3 covers 15 residues. Germline CDR1 reads SGHRS; CDR2 reads YFSETQ. The V end was cut by 0 bases, the J end by 5 bases, with 14 bases between. CDR3 nucleotides: TGCGCCAGCAGCTTGGGGCACAGGGGAGGGGAGACCCAGTACTTC. This sequence encodes CASSLGHRGGETQYF.

The V gene is TRBV28, the J gene TRBJ2-1; TRBD2 agrees at 8 bases. The ends lost 1 base at V and 5 bases at J; junction bases unmatched: 7. There are 16 residues in the CDR3. Germline V gene sequence: CDR1 MDHEN, CDR2 SYDVKM. Here the CDR3 reads CASSLSGAGGHNEQFF. Written as DNA, the CDR3 is TGTGCCAGCAGTTTATCAGGGGCGGGGGGACACAATGAGCAGTTCTTC.

The chain has TRBV30 and TRBJ1-1; 9 bases are a match to TRBD1. The trim removed 5 bases at V and 7 bases at J, leaving 8 bases unmatched. This CDR3 comprises 13 residues. CDR1 is GTSNPN, CDR2 SVGIG, per germline (reference sequence). The CDR3: CAWAGDRAGEAFF. The CDR3 nucleotides are TGTGCCTGGGCGGGGGACAGGGCCGGTGAAGCTTTCTTT. The whole variable domain, remainder taken from reference TRBV30 and TRBJ1-1, is SQTIHQWPATLVQPVGSPLSLECTVEGTSNPNLYWYRQAAGRGLQLLFYSVGIGQISSEVPQNLSASRPQDRQFILSSKKLLLSDSGFYLCAWAGDRAGEAFFGQGTRLTVV.

This sequence joins TRBV7-3 and TRBJ2-1; TRBD2 agrees at 16 bases. This CDR3 has 19 amino acids. Germline CDR1 reads SGHTA; CDR2 reads FQGTGA. V gave up 0 bases and J gave up 5 bases; unmatched junction bases: 7. The CDR3 loop is CASSLTSGLAGGPHNEQFF. The CDR3 bases are TGTGCCAGCAGCTTAACGTCGGGACTAGCGGGAGGGCCCCACAATGAGCAGTTCTTC. Complete variable domain (other parts from reference TRBV7-3 and TRBJ2-1): GAGVSQTPSNKVTEKGKYVELRCDPISGHTALYWYRQSLGQGPEFLIYFQGTGAADDSGLPNDRFFAVRPEGSVSTLKIQRTERGDSAVYLCASSLTSGLAGGPHNEQFFGPGTRLTVL.

This rearrangement joins TRBV29-1 to TRBJ2-3; TRBD1 or TRBD2 may be the D gene (6 bases each). V lost 6 bases and J lost 2, with 18 bases in between. Germline CDR1 SQVTM, CDR2 ANQGSEA. The CDR3 runs to 15 residues. CDR3: CSVRQDYIYTDTQYF. The CDR3 DNA reads as TGCAGCGTCCGACAGGACTACATCTACACAGATACGCAGTATTTT.

V is TRBV5-1 and J is TRBJ2-6; 7 bases agree with TRBD1. The CDR3 loop spans 14 amino acids. Losses at the gene ends were 5 bases for V and 4 bases for J; bases not matched to a gene: 3. Germline-derived CDR1 and CDR2 are SGHRS and YFSETQ. The CDR3 bases are TGCGCCAGCAGACAGGGGACCGGGGCCAACGTCCTGACTTTC. This translates into CASRQGTGANVLTF. The full variable domain, in which reference TRBV5-1 and TRBJ2-6 provide the parts outside the CDR3, is KAGVTQTPRYLIKTRGQQVTLSCSPISGHRSVSWYQQTPGQGLQFLFEYFSETQRNKGNFPGRFSGRQFSNSRSEMNVSTLELGDSALYLCASRQGTGANVLTFGAGSRLTVL.

The chain carries TRBV29-1 and TRBJ2-3, with a weak D call TRBD2 (5 bases). V lost 4 bases, J lost 4 bases, and 9 bases lay in between. The CDR3 covers 12 residues. Germline CDR1 is SQVTM and CDR2 is ANQGSEA. The CDR3 DNA sequence: TGCAGCGTTGGAGGGAGTTCAGATACGCAGTATTTT. Protein sequence: CSVGGSSDTQYF.

There are a few counts of this clone. The rearrangement uses TRBV20-1 and TRBJ1-1; D is ambiguous. This CDR3 spans 10 amino acids. Germline lookup yields CDR1 DFQATT and CDR2 SNEGSKA (reference sequence). With 0 bases removed from V and 10 bases from J, the gap between germline ends came to 6 bases. This chain's CDR3 is CSARENRAFF. The CDR3, as DNA: TGCAGTGCTAGAGAGAATCGAGCTTTCTTT.